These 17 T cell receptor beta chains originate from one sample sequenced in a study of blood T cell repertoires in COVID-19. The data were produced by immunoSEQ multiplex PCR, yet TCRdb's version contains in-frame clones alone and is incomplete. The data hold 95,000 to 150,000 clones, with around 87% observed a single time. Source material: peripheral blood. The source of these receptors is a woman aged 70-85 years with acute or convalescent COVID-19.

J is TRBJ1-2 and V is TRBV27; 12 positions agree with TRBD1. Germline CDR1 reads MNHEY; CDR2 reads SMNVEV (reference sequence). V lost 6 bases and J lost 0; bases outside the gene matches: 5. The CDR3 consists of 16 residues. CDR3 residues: CASRAGTGGSNYGYTF. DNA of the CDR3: TGTGCCAGCAGGGCCGGGACAGGGGGCTCTAACTATGGCTACACCTTC.

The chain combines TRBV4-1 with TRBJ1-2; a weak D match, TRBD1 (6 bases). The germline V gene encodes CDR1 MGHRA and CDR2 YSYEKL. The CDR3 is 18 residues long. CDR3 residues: CPRRRQGGGNPRIYGYTF. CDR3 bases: TGCCCCCGCCGCCGCCAAGGGGGAGGGAACCCCCGAATCTATGGCTACACCTTC.

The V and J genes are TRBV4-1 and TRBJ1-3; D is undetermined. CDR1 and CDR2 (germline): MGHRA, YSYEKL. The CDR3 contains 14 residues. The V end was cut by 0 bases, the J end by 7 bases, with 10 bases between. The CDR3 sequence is CASSQELQANTIYF. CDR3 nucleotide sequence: TGCGCCAGCAGCCAAGAACTCCAGGCCAACACCATATATTTT.

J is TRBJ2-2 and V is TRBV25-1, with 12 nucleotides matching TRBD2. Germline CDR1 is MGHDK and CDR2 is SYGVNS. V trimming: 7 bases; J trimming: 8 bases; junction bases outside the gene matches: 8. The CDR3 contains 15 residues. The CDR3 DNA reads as TGTGCCAGCAACGGACTAGCGGGGTCGAGGGGGGAGCTGTTTTTT. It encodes CASNGLAGSRGELFF. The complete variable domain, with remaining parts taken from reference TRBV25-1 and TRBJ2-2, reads EADIYQTPRYLVIGTGKKITLECSQTMGHDKMYWYQQDPGMELHLIHYSYGVNSTEKGDLSSESTVSRIRTEHFPLTLESARPSHTSQYLCASNGLAGSRGELFFGEGSRLTVL.

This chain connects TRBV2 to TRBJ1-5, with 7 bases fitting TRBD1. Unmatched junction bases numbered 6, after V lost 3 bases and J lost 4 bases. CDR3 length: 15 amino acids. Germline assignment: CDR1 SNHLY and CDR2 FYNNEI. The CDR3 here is CASSEGTVGNQPQHF. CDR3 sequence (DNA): TGTGCCAGCAGTGAGGGGACAGTAGGGAATCAGCCCCAGCATTTT.

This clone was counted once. This CDR3 is CASSLSAGANYGYTF. The CDR3 DNA reads as TGCGCCAGCAGCTTGAGTGCCGGGGCTAACTATGGCTACACCTTC. V gene TRBV5-1 combines with J gene TRBJ1-2; no clear D gene. This CDR3 has 15 residues. Germline V gene data show CDR1 as SGHRS and CDR2 as YFSETQ. V lost 1 base, J lost 0 bases, and 10 bases lay in between.

CDR3 sequence: CASRRGGDQETQYF. The CDR3 DNA follows: TGTGCCAGCAGAAGGGGGGGGGACCAAGAGACCCAGTACTTC. V usage is TRBV2 and J usage is TRBJ2-5, with D possibly matching TRBD2 (7 bases). Germline V lookup: CDR1 SNHLY, CDR2 FYNNEI. V was cut by 6 bases and J by 0 bases, with 11 bases left in between. The CDR3 contains 14 residues.

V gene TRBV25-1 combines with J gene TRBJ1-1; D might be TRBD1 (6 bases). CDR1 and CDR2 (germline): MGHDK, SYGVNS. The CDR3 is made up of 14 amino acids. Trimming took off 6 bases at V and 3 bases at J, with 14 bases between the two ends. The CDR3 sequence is CASSLPGADTEAFF. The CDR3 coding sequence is TGTGCCAGCAGCCTACCAGGGGCTGACACTGAAGCTTTCTTT.

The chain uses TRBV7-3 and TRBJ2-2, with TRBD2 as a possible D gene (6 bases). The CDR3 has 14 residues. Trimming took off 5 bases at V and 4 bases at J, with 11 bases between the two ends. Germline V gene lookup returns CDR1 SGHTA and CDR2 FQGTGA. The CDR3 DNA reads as TGTGCCAGCAGCCCTCCCGGGGGCACCGGGGAGCTGTTTTTT. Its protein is CASSPPGGTGELFF.

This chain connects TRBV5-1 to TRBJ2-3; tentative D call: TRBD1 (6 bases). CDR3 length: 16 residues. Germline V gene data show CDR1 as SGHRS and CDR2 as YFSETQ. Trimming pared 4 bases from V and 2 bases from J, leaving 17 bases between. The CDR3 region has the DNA TGCGCCAGCAGCAAGCCCCCGACAGGATTCACAGATACGCAGTATTTT. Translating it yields CASSKPPTGFTDTQYF. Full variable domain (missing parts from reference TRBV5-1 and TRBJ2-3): KAGVTQTPRYLIKTRGQQVTLSCSPISGHRSVSWYQQTPGQGLQFLFEYFSETQRNKGNFPGRFSGRQFSNSRSEMNVSTLELGDSALYLCASSKPPTGFTDTQYFGPGTRLTVL.

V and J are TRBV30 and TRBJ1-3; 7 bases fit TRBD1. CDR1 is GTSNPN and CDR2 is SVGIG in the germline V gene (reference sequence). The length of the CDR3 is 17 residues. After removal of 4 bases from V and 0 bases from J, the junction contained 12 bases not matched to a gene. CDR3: CAWNRGALSDSGNTIYF. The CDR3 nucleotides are TGTGCCTGGAACAGGGGAGCTTTATCGGACTCTGGAAACACCATATATTTT. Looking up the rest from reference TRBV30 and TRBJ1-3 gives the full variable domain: SQTIHQWPATLVQPVGSPLSLECTVEGTSNPNLYWYRQAAGRGLQLLFYSVGIGQISSEVPQNLSASRPQDRQFILSSKKLLLSDSGFYLCAWNRGALSDSGNTIYFGEGSWLTVV.

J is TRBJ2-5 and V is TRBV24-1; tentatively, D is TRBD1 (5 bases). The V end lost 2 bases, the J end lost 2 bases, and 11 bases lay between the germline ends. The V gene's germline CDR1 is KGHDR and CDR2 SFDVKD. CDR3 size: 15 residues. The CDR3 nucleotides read TGTGCCACCAGTGATTCAACCAGGGTTCAAGAGACCCAGTACTTC. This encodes CATSDSTRVQETQYF.

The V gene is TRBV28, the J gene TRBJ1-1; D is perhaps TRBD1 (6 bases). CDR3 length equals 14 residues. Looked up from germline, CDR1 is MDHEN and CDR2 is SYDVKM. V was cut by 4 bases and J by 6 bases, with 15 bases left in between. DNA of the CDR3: TGTGCCAGCAGTTGGACAGACTTAGTCTCTGAAGCTTTCTTT. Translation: CASSWTDLVSEAFF.

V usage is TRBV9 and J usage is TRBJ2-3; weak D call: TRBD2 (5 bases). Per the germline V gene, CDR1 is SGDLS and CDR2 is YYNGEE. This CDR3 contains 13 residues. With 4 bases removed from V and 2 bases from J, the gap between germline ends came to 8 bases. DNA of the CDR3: TGTGCCAGCAGCCCCGGGGACACAGATACGCAGTATTTT. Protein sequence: CASSPGDTDTQYF. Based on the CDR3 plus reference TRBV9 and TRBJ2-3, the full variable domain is DSGVTQTPKHLITATGQRVTLRCSPRSGDLSVYWYQQSLDQGLQFLIQYYNGEERAKGNILERFSAQQFPDLHSELNLSSLELGDSALYFCASSPGDTDTQYFGPGTRLTVL.

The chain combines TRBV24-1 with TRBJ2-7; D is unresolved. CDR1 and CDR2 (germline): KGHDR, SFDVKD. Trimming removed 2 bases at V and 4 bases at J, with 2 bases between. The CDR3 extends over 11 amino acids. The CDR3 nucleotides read TGTGCCACCAGTGATTCTTACGAGCAGTACTTC. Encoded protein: CATSDSYEQYF.

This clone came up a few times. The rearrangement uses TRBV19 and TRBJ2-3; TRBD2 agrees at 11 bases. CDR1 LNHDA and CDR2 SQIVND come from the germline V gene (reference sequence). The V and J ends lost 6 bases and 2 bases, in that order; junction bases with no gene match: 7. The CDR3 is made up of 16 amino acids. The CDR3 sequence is CASRIRLAGTTDTQYF. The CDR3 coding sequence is TGTGCCAGTAGAATACGACTAGCGGGGACCACAGATACGCAGTATTTT. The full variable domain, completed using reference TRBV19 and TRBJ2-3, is DGGITQSPKYLFRKEGQNVTLSCEQNLNHDAMYWYRQDPGQGLRLIYYSQIVNDFQKGDIAEGYSVSREKKESFPLTVTSAQKNPTAFYLCASRIRLAGTTDTQYFGPGTRLTVL.

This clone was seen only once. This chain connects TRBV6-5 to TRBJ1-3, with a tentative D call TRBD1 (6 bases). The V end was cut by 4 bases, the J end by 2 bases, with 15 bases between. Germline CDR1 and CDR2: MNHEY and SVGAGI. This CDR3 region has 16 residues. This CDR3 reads CASSSTGGGAGNTIYF. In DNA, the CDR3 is TGTGCCAGCAGTTCCACGGGGGGCGGGGCTGGAAACACCATATATTTT.